This T cell receptor beta chain emerged from a study of CXCR3-negative and CXCR3-positive naive CD8 T cells. Germline CDR1 and CDR2: DFQATT and SNEGSKA (reference sequence). CDR3 size: 16 residues. The authors made the TRB cDNA libraries by 5' RACE using UMI labels. TCRdb reprocessed the 5' RACE reads and keeps a single row for each CDR3 protein, giving no DNA. The specimen's table records some 130,000 distinct CDR3 sequences. Input material: naive CXCR3- CD8+ T cells from blood. The subset here: CD45RO-CCR7+CD27+CD95- naive CD8+ T cells lacking CXCR3 (TNR3-). The origin of this receptor is a human donor in good health. Some clones in this sample may be carry-over from other donors' samples. The gene calls are TRBV20-1 and TRBJ2-1. CDR3 protein: CSASAWAVETYNEQFF.